This T cell receptor beta chain was retrieved from a study of early T cells in non-severe SARS-CoV-2 infection. Study as a whole: Chains were not paired, and sequencing was done on bulk RNA from unsorted whole blood.

Study-wide findings and caveats: Reliance on VDJdb matching favored anti-spike CD8 responses; private and CD4 specificities were missed.

Per germline, CDR1 GTSNPN and CDR2 SVGIG (reference sequence). The CDR3 covers 12 residues. Trimming took 2 bases from V and 6 from J, leaving 7 bases between them. At least ten counts were recorded for this clonotype. Antigen: not known. Individual cDNA molecules carried attached unique molecular identifiers. TCRdb redid the calling of the 5' RACE reads with MiXCR, one entry per CDR3 protein. The table has tens of thousands of distinct CDR3 sequences, around 10% seen once. The specimen sequenced was whole blood. The clonotype originates from an adult who was a healthcare worker with PCR-confirmed SARS-CoV-2 infection or an uninfected control (not recorded which). J is TRBJ2-2 and V is TRBV30; D might be TRBD2 (5 bases). Here the CDR3 reads CAWSHGAGELFF. CDR3 nucleotides: TGTGCCTGGAGTCACGGGGCCGGGGAGCTGTTTTTT. Variable domain in full (rest from reference TRBV30 and TRBJ2-2): SQTIHQWPATLVQPVGSPLSLECTVEGTSNPNLYWYRQAAGRGLQLLFYSVGIGQISSEVPQNLSASRPQDRQFILSSKKLLLSDSGFYLCAWSHGAGELFFGEGSRLTVL.